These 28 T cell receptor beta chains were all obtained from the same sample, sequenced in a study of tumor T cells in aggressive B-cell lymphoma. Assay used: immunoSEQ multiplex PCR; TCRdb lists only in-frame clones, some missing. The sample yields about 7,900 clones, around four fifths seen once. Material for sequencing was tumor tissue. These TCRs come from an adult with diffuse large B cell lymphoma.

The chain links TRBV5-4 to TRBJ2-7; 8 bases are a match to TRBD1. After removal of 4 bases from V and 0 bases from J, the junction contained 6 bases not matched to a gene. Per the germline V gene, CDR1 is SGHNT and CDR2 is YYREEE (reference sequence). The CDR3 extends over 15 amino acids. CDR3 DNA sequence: TGTGCCAGCAGCCCCGGGACAGGTAGCTCCTACGAGCAGTACTTC. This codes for CASSPGTGSSYEQYF.

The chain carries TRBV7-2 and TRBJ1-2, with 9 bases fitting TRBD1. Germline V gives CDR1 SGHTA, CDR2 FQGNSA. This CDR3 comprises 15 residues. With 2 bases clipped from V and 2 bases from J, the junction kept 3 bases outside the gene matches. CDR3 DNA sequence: TGTGCCAGCAGCTTAAAGACAGGGGGAAACTATGGCTACACCTTC. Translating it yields CASSLKTGGNYGYTF. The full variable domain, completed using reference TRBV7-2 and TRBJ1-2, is GAGVSQSPSNKVTEKGKDVELRCDPISGHTALYWYRQSLGQGLEFLIYFQGNSAPDKSGLPSDRFSAERTGGSVSTLTIQRTQQEDSAVYLCASSLKTGGNYGYTFGSGTRLTVV.

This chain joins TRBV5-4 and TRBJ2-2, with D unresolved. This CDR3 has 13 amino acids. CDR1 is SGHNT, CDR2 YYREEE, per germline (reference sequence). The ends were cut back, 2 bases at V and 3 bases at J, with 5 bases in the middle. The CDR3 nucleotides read TGTGCCAGCAGCTTTGGGCACACCGGGGAGCTGTTTTTT. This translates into CASSFGHTGELFF.

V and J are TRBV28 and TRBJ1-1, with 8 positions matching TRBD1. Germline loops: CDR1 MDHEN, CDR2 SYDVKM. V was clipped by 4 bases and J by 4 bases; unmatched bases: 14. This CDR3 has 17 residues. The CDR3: CASSYLTGDSPGTEAFF. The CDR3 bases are TGTGCCAGCAGTTACTTGACAGGGGATTCCCCAGGCACTGAAGCTTTCTTT.

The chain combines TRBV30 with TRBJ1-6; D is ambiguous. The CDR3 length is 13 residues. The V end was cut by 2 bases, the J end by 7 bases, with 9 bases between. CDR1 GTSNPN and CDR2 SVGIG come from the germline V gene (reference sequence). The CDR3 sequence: CAWSLGSNSPLHF. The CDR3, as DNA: TGTGCCTGGAGTTTGGGGAGCAATTCACCCCTCCACTTT.

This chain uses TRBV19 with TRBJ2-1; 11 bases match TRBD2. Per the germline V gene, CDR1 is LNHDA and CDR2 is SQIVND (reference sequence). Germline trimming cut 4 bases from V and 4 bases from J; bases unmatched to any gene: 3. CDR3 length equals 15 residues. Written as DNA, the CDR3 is TGTGCCAGTAGTAAAATAGCGGGAGGGTACAATGAGCAGTTCTTC. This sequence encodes CASSKIAGGYNEQFF.

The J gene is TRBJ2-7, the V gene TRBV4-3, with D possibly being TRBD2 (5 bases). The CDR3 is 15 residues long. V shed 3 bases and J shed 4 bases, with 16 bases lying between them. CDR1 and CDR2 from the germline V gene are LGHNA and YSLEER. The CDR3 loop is CASSHRPGYSYEQYF. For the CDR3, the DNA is TGCGCCAGCAGCCACCGGCCGGGGTACTCTTACGAGCAGTACTTC.

CDR3 amino acids: CASSSGPRRGVNTEAFF. The CDR3 coding sequence is TGTGCCAGCAGCTCGGGACCCCGGAGGGGAGTGAACACTGAAGCTTTCTTT. The chain employs TRBV5-8 and TRBJ1-1; TRBD1 is a possible D gene (5 bases). The CDR3 runs to 17 residues. V lost 3 bases and J 0 bases, leaving 18 bases between the germline ends. Germline V gene lookup returns CDR1 SGHTS and CDR2 YDEGEE.

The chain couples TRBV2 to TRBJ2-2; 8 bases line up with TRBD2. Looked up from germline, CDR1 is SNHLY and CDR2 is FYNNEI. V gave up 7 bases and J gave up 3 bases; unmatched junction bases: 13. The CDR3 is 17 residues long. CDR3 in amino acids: CASNSLAGSPDTGELFF. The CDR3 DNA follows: TGTGCCAGCAATAGTTTAGCGGGATCCCCCGACACCGGGGAGCTGTTTTTT. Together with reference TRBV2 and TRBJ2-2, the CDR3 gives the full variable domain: EPEVTQTPSHQVTQMGQEVILRCVPISNHLYFYWYRQILGQKVEFLVSFYNNEISEKSEIFDDQFSVERPDGSNFTLKIRSTKLEDSAMYFCASNSLAGSPDTGELFFGEGSRLTVL.

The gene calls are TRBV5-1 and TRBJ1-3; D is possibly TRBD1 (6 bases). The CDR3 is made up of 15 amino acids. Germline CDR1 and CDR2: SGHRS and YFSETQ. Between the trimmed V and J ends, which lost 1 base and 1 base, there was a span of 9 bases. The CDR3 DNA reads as TGCGCCAGCAGCTTGAACAGGGTTTCTGGAAACACCATATATTTT. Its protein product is CASSLNRVSGNTIYF.

CDR3 DNA sequence: TGTGCCAGCAGCTCCCCCGCGGGGGGGCTGGACACTGAAGCTTTCTTT. Encoded protein: CASSSPAGGLDTEAFF. The rearrangement uses TRBV11-3 and TRBJ1-1, with D maybe TRBD1 (6 bases). Per germline, CDR1 SGHNT and CDR2 YENEEA. V was pared by 4 bases and J by 3 bases, with 18 bases between. The CDR3 sequence is 16 residues long.

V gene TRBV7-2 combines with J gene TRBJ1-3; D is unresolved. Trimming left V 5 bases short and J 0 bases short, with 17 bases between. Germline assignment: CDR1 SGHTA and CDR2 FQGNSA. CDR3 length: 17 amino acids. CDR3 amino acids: CASSLEGTVSSGNTIYF. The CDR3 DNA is TGTGCCAGCAGCCTTGAGGGAACAGTCTCCTCTGGAAACACCATATATTTT.

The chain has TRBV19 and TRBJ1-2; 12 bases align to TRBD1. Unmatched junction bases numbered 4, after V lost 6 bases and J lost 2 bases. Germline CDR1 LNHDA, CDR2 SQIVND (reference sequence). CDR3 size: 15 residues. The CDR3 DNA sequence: TGTGCCAGTAGCCCCGGGACAGGGGGCAACTATGGCTACACCTTC. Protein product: CASSPGTGGNYGYTF.

Written as DNA, the CDR3 is TGCGCCAGCAGCGCAACAGCAAACTATGGCTACACCTTC. Residues: CASSATANYGYTF. The rearrangement uses TRBV4-1 and TRBJ1-2; no clear D gene. The CDR3 runs to 13 residues. The germline CDR1 and CDR2 sequences are MGHRA and YSYEKL. The V end was cut by 5 bases, the J end by 2 bases, with 9 bases between.

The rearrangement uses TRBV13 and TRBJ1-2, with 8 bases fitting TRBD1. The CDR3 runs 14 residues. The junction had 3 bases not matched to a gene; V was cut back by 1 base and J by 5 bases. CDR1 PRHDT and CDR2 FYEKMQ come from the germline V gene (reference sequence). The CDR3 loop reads CASSLADRVYGYTF. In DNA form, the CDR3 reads TGTGCCAGCAGCTTAGCGGACAGGGTATATGGCTACACCTTC. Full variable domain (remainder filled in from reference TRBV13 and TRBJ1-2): AAGVIQSPRHLIKEKRETATLKCYPIPRHDTVYWYQQGPGQDPQFLISFYEKMQSDKGSIPDRFSAQQFSDYHSELNMSSLELGDSALYFCASSLADRVYGYTFGSGTRLTVV.

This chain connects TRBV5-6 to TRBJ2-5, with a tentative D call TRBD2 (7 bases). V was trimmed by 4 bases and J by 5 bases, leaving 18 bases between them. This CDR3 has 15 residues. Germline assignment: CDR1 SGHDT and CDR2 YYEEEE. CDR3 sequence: CASSRRGGAWETQYF. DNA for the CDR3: TGTGCCAGCAGCCGTAGGGGGGGGGCTTGGGAGACCCAGTACTTC.

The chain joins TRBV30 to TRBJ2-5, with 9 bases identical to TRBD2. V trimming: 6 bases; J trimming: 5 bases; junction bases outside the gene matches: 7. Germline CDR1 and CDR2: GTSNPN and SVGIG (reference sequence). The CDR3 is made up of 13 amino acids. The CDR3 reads CACPGLARETQYF. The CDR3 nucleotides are TGTGCCTGTCCGGGACTAGCTCGCGAGACCCAGTACTTC. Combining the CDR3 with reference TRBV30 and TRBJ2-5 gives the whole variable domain SQTIHQWPATLVQPVGSPLSLECTVEGTSNPNLYWYRQAAGRGLQLLFYSVGIGQISSEVPQNLSASRPQDRQFILSSKKLLLSDSGFYLCACPGLARETQYFGPGTRLLVL.

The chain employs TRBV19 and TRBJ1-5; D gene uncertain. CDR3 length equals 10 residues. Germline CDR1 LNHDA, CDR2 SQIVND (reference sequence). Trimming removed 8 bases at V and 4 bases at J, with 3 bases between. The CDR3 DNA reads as TGTGCCAGTTCTAATCAGCCCCAGCATTTT. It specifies CASSNQPQHF. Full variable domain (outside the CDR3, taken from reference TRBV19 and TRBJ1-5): DGGITQSPKYLFRKEGQNVTLSCEQNLNHDAMYWYRQDPGQGLRLIYYSQIVNDFQKGDIAEGYSVSREKKESFPLTVTSAQKNPTAFYLCASSNQPQHFGDGTRLSIL.

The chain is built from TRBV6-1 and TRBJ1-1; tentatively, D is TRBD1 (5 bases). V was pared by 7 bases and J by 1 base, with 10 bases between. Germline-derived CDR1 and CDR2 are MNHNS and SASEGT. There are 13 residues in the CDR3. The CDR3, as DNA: TGTGCCAGCATTACCGACAGGAACACTGAAGCTTTCTTT. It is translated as CASITDRNTEAFF.

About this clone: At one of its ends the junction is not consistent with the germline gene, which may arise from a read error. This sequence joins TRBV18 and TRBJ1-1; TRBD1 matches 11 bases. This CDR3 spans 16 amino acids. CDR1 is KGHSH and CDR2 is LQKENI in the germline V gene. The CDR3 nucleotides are TGTGCCAGCTCACCAAAGGACAGGGGGCAGAACATTGAAGCTTTCTTT. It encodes CASSPKDRGQNIEAFF.

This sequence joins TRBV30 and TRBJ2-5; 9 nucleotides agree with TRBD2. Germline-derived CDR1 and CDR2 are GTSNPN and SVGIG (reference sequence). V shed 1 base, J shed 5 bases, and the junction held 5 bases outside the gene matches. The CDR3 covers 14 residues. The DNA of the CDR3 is TGTGCCTGGAGTGCTAGCGGGATTTTGGAGACCCAGTACTTC. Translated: CAWSASGILETQYF.

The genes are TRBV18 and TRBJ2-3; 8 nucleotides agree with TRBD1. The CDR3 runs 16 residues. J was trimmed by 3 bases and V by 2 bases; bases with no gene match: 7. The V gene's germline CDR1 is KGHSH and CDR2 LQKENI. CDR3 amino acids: CASSPIDGQGTDTQYF. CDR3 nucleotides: TGTGCCAGCTCACCAATTGACGGACAGGGTACAGATACGCAGTATTTT.

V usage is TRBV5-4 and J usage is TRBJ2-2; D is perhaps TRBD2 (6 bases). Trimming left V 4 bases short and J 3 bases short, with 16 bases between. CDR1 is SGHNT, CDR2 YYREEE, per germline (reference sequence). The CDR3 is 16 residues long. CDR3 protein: CASSLGRGGDTGELFF. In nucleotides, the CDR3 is TGTGCCAGCAGCCTGGGGCGGGGTGGGGACACCGGGGAGCTGTTTTTT.

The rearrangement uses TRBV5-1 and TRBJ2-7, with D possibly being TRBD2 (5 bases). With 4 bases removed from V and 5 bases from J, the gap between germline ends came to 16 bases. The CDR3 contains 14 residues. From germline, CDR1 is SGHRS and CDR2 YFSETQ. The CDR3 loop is CASSQGVRVNEQYF. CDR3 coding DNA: TGCGCCAGCAGCCAAGGAGTGAGGGTCAACGAGCAGTACTTC. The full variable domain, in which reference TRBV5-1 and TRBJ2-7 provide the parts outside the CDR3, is KAGVTQTPRYLIKTRGQQVTLSCSPISGHRSVSWYQQTPGQGLQFLFEYFSETQRNKGNFPGRFSGRQFSNSRSEMNVSTLELGDSALYLCASSQGVRVNEQYFGPGTRLTVT.

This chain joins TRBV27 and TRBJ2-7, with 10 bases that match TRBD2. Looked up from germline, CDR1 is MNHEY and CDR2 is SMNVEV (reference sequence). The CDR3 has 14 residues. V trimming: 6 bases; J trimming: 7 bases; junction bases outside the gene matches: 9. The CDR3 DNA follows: TGTGCCAGCAGAGGTAGCGGGAGGACGCCGGAGCAGTACTTC. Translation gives CASRGSGRTPEQYF.

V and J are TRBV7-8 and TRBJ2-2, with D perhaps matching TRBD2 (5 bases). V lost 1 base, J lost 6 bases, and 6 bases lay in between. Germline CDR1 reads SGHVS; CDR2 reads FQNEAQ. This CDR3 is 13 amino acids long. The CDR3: CASSLERSGELFF. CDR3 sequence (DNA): TGTGCCAGCAGCTTAGAGCGGTCCGGGGAGCTGTTTTTT.

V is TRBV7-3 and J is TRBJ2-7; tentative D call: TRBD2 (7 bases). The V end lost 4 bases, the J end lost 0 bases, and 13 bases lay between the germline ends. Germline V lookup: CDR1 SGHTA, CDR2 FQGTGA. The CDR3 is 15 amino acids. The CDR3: CASSSRGGGSYEQYF. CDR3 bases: TGTGCCAGCAGCTCGCGGGGAGGGGGCTCCTACGAGCAGTACTTC.

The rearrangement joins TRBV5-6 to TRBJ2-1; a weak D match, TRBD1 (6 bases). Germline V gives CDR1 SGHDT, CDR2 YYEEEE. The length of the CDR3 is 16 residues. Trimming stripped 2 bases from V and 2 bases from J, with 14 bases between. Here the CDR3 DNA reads TGTGCCAGCAGCTTCCTCGGGGACATTACCTACAATGAGCAGTTCTTC. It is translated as CASSFLGDITYNEQFF.